Described below is a single TCR beta chain sequence and its context. Trimming shortened V by 5 bases and J by 1 base, and 11 bases separated the two germline ends. The CDR3 spans 14 residues. Germline V gene sequence: CDR1 MNHEY, CDR2 SVGAGI. This sample is drawn from a study of control samples from healthy donors and cancer patients. The repertoire was sequenced with immunoSEQ multiplex PCR; TCRdb's copy has only in-frame clones and lacks some. The sample comprises 100,000 to 150,000 clones, approximately 92% of which are singletons, and 0.58% rests with the top ten. The sequenced sample consisted of PBMCs. The receptor was isolated from an elderly man with head and neck cancer. The chain combines TRBV6-5 with TRBJ1-1; no reliable D call. The CDR3 reads CASSPPAWNTEAFF. For the CDR3, the DNA is TGTGCCAGCAGTCCCCCAGCCTGGAACACTGAAGCTTTCTTT.